The source of this T cell receptor (beta chain) is a study of shared clonotypes between healthy human individuals. Study outcomes and limitations: In a few donors, roughly 5.2% of naive CD4 clonotypes appeared in common. The donor pool, a small one, limited the genetic and exposure-history diversity represented.

Germline lookup yields CDR1 MNHEY and CDR2 SMNVEV (reference sequence). V dropped 6 bases and J dropped 1 base, with 13 bases sitting between them. This CDR3 region has 15 residues. Libraries were prepared by immunoSEQ multiplex PCR; TCRdb keeps only in-frame clonotypes and omits some of them. This table has approximately 330,000 clones, roughly 70% appearing once. A word on this clone: What it binds is not known.

The receptor's source is a man aged 30-40 years in good health. This chain connects TRBV27 to TRBJ2-1, with D perhaps matching TRBD2 (6 bases). Sequencing was performed on memory CD4+ T cells sorted from blood. Noted subset: CD45RA-negative fraction. The CDR3 DNA reads as TGTGCCAGCAGGGAGGGTGGGGGGTCCTACAATGAGCAGTTCTTC. Translating gives CASREGGGSYNEQFF.